This TCR beta chain was retrieved from a study of technical replicates of blood from a few donors. Using immunoSEQ multiplex PCR, the repertoire was profiled, and TCRdb retains in-frame clones only, with some absent. The sample lists some 71,000 clones, 95% to 97% occurring once. This clonotype was obtained from a human donor in good health. Material: T cells isolated from PBMCs.

The CDR3 region is CASRTGNTEAFF. CDR3 in DNA: TGTGCCAGCAGGACAGGGAACACTGAAGCTTTCTTT. V usage is TRBV7-9 and J usage is TRBJ1-1; weak D call: TRBD1 (6 bases). The CDR3 is 12 residues long. V lost 6 bases and J 1 base, leaving 6 bases between the germline ends. Germline CDR1 SEHNR, CDR2 FQNEAQ (reference sequence).